Sequencing of this TCR beta chain was carried out in a study of blood T cell repertoires in COVID-19. Study overall: T cells, B-cell-depleted T cells, or PBMCs supplied cDNA or gDNA.

Trimming cost V 0 bases and J 2 bases, with 10 bases left between them. The CDR3 runs 14 residues. Germline V gene data show CDR1 as GTSNPN and CDR2 as SVGIG (reference sequence). Per the study methods: How many nucleated cells were present was estimated from reference gene primer amplification. This table comes from immunoSEQ multiplex PCR, and its TCRdb copy is limited to in-frame clones, with some not included. The DNA was the basis for D and trimming; V, J and clone size are from that table. The sample contains about half a million clones, roughly nine tenths of which appear only once. The TCR comes from a man aged 18 to 29 with COVID-19, enrolled during active disease. Sequencing was performed on peripheral blood. This chain uses TRBV30 with TRBJ2-5, with D possibly TRBD1 on 6 matching bases. CDR3 in DNA: TGTGCCTGGAGTGTCGGTAGGGGGCAAGAGACCCAGTACTTC. The encoded protein is CAWSVGRGQETQYF.